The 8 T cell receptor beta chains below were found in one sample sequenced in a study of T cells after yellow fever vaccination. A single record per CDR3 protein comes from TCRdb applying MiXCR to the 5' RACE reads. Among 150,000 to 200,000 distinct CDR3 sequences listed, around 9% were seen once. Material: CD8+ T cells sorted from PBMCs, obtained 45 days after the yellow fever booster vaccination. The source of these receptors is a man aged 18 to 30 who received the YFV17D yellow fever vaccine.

The CDR3, as DNA: TGTGCCAGCAGCTCGCGAGGGGGGACTGAAGCTTTCTTT. Protein sequence: CASSSRGGTEAFF. The gene calls are TRBV7-9 and TRBJ1-1, with D possibly matching TRBD1 (6 bases). CDR3 length equals 13 residues. V lost 4 bases to trimming and J lost 5 bases, with 11 bases between them. The germline V gene encodes CDR1 SEHNR and CDR2 FQNEAQ (reference sequence).

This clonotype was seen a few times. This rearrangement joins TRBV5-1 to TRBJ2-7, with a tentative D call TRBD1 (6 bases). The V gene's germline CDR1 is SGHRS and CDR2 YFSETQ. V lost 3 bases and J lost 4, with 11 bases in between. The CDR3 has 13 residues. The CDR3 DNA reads TGCGCCAGCAGCTACGGACAGAATTACGAGCAGTACGTC. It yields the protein CASSYGQNYEQYV.

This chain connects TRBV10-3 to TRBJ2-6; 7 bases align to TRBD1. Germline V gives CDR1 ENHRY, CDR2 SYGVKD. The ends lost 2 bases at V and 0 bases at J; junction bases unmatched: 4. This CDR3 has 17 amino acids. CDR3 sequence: CAISETGAYSGANVLTF. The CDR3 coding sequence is TGTGCCATCAGTGAGACAGGGGCCTACTCTGGGGCCAACGTCCTGACTTTC.

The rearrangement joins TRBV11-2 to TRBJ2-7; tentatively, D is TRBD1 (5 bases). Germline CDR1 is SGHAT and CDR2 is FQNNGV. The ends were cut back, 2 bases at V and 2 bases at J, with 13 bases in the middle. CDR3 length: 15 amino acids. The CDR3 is CASSLPTPTAYEQYF. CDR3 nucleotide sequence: TGTGCCAGCAGCTTACCCACCCCGACAGCCTACGAGCAGTACTTC.

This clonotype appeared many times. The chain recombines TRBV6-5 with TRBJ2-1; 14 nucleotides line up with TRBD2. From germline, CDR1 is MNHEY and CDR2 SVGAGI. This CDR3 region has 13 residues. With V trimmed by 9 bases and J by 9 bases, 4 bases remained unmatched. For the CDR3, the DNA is TGTGCCAGTAAGACTAGCGGGGGGGCTGAGCAGTTCTTC. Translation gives CASKTSGGAEQFF.

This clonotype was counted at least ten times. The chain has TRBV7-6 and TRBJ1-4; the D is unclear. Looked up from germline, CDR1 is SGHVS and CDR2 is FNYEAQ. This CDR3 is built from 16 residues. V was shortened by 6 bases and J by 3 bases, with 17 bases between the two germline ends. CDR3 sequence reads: CASSLLAGLANEKLFF. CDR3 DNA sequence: TGTGCCAGCAGTTTGCTCGCGGGGTTGGCTAATGAAAAACTGTTTTTT. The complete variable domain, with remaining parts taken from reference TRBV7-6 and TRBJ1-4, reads GAGVSQSPRYKVTKRGQDVALRCDPISGHVSLYWYRQALGQGPEFLTYFNYEAQQDKSGLPNDRFSAERPEGSISTLTIQRTEQRDSAMYRCASSLLAGLANEKLFFGSGTQLSVL.

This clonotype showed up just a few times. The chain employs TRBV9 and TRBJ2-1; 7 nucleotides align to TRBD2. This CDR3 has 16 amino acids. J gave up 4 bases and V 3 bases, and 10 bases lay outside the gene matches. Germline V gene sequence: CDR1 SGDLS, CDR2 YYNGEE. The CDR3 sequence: CASSAPPGGGYNEQFF. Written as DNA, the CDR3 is TGTGCCAGCAGCGCGCCGCCGGGCGGGGGATACAATGAGCAGTTCTTC.

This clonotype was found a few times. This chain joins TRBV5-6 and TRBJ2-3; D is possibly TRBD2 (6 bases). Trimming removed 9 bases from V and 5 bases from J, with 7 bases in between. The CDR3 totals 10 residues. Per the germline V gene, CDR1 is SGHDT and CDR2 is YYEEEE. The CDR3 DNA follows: TGTGCCACGGGGGTAGATACGCAGTATTTT. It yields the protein CATGVDTQYF.